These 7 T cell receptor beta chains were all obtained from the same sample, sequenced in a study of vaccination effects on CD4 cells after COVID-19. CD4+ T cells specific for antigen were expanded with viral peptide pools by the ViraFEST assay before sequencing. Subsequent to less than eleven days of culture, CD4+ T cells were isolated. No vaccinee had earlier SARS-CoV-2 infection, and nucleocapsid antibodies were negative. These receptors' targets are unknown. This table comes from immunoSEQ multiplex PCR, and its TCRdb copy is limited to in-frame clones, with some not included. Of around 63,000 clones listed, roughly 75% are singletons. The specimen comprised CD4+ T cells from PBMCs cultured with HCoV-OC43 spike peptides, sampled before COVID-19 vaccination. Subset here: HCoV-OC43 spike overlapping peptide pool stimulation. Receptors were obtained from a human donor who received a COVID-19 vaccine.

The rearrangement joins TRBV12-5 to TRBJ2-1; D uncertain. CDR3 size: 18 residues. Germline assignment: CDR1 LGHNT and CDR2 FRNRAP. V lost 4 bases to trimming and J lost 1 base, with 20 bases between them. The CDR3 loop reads CASGSLQTPGKSYNEQFF. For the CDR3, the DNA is TGTGCTAGTGGTTCCCTACAGACCCCTGGGAAGTCCTACAATGAGCAGTTCTTC.

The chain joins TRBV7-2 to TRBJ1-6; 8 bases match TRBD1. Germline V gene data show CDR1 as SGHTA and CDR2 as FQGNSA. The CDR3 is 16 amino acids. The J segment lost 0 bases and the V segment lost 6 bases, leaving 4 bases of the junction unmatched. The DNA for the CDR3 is TGTGCCAGCAGACGTCAGGGGGCCTCCTATAATTCACCCCTCCACTTT. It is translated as CASRRQGASYNSPLHF.

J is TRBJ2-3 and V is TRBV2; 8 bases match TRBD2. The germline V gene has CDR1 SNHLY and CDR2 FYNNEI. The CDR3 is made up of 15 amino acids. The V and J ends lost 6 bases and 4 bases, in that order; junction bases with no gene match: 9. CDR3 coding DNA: TGTGCCAGCAGGGCGGGACTAGGAGGGGCAGATACGCAGTATTTT. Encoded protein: CASRAGLGGADTQYF. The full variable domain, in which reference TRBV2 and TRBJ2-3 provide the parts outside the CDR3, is EPEVTQTPSHQVTQMGQEVILRCVPISNHLYFYWYRQILGQKVEFLVSFYNNEISEKSEIFDDQFSVERPDGSNFTLKIRSTKLEDSAMYFCASRAGLGGADTQYFGPGTRLTVL.

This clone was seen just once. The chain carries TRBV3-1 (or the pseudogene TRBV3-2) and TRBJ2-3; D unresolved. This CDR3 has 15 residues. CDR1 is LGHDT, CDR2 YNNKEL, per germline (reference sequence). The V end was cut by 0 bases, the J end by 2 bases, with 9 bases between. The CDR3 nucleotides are TGTGCCAGCAGCCAAGACTACTCCTTCACAGATACGCAGTATTTT. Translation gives CASSQDYSFTDTQYF.

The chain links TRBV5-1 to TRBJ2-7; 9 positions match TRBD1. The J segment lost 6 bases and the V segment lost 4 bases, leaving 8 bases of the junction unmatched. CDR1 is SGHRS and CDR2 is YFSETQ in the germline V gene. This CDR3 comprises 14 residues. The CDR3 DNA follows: TGCGCCAGCAGCCCGACAGGGGGATCGCCCGAGCAGTACGTC. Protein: CASSPTGGSPEQYV.

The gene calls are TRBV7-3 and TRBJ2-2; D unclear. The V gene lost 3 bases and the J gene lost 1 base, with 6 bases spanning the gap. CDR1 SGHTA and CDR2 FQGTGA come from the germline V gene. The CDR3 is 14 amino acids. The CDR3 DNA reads TGTGCCAGCAGCTTTGCAGTGAACACCGGGGAGCTGTTTTTT. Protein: CASSFAVNTGELFF.

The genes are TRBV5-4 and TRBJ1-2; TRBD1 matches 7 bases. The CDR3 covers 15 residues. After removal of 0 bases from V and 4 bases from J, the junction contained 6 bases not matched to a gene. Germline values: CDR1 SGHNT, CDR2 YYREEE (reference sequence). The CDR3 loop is CASSLVTTGTYGYTF. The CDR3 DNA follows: TGTGCCAGCAGCTTGGTGACGACAGGGACCTATGGCTACACCTTC.